Below, 3 T cell receptor beta chains from the same sample are listed, as sequenced in a study of T cells in Graves' hyperthyroidism and ophthalmopathy (dated 2019 in TCRdb). The method was multiplex PCR. Sequencer: Illumina HiSeq 2000. TCR beta CDR3 regions were amplified from RNA transcripts. The TCR CDR3 was subjected to a first round of RT-PCR using the HTBI primer set and the Qiagen OneStep RT-PCR kit. TCRdb reanalyzed the raw reads on its own, using fastp at Q25 for trimming and MiXCR for clone calling, and kept in-frame beta chains. Each entry merges the rows of one CDR3 protein and shows their most common DNA and genes. This sample has 450,000 to 550,000 distinct CDR3 sequences in its table, and approximately 24% of those were observed once. The leading ten clones occupy about 11% of the sample. Sequenced material: blood. The receptor source for this set is a woman aged 25-40 years with Graves' ophthalmopathy.

The rearrangement joins TRBV11-2 to TRBJ1-2; D is unclear. Deletions cut 0 bases from V and 6 bases from J, with 14 bases between. Germline V gene lookup returns CDR1 SGHAT and CDR2 FQNNGV. The CDR3 contains 15 residues. The CDR3 loop reads CASSLDLAGVNGYTF. The CDR3 nucleotides read TGTGCCAGCAGCTTAGATCTGGCCGGGGTTAATGGCTACACCTTC.

This chain uses TRBV4-3 with TRBJ1-2; TRBD1 might be the D (6 bases). Germline V gives CDR1 LGHNA, CDR2 YSLEER. Between the trimmed V and J ends, which lost 0 bases and 4 bases, there was a span of 15 bases. CDR3 length equals 16 residues. The CDR3 here is CASSQDATGASYGYTF. The CDR3 coding sequence is TGCGCCAGCAGCCAAGATGCGACGGGGGCTAGCTATGGCTACACCTTC.

This clonotype was seen ten or more times. The J gene is TRBJ2-2, the V gene TRBV6-1, with a tentative D call TRBD1 (5 bases). V lost 6 bases and J lost 6, with 17 bases in between. CDR1 and CDR2 (germline): MNHNS, SASEGT. The CDR3 totals 15 residues. DNA for the CDR3: TGTGCCAGCAGAGGGGAAGCGAAGTCGGCCGGGGAGCTGTTTTTT. It yields the protein CASRGEAKSAGELFF.